Described below is a single T cell receptor beta chain sequence and its context. Its antigen is unidentified. Additional DNA sequences in this sample encode the identical CDR3. This sample stems from a study of shared clonotypes between healthy human individuals. Study background: Two female and a few male donors aged 18 to 49 were enrolled. Points from the study as a whole: Sharing across four donors was highest in naive CD4 (around 5%) and lowest in memory CD8 (approximately 0.4%). Represented genetic and exposure-history diversity was restricted by having few donors.

Deletions cut 5 bases from V and 4 bases from J, with 9 bases between. The CDR3 sequence is 13 residues long. The germline V gene encodes CDR1 SEHNR and CDR2 FQNEAQ (reference sequence). Naivety among CD8 cells was defined by CD45RO negativity and positive CCR7 selection, thereby excluding terminally differentiated effector memory CD45RA+ cells. Produced via immunoSEQ multiplex PCR; TCRdb's table is partial and in-frame only. Of about 820,000 clones in the sample, almost 95% were seen once. This sequence originates from a man aged 30 to 45 in good health. This chain connects TRBV7-9 to TRBJ2-1; D may be TRBD2 (5 bases). The sequencing input was naive CD8+ T cells sorted from blood. As DNA, the CDR3 is TGTGCCAGCAGCCCGGACTCTTACAATGAGCAGTTCTTC. Amino acid sequence: CASSPDSYNEQFF.